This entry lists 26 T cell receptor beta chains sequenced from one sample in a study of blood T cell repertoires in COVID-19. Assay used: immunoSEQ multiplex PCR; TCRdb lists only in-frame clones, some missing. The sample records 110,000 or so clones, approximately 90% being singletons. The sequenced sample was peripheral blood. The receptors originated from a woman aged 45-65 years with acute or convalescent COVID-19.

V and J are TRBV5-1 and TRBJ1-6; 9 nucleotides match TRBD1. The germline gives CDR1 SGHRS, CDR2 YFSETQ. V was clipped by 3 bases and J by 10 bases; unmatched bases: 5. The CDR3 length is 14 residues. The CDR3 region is CASSSGQGRSPLHF. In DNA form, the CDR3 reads TGCGCCAGCAGCTCGGGACAGGGACGGTCACCCCTCCACTTT.

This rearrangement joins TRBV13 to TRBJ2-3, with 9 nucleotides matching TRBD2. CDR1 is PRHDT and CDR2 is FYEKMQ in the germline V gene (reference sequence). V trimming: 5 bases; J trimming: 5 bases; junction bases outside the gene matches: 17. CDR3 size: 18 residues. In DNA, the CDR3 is TGTGCCAGCAGCCTAGAGGGCGGGAGGGCCGGTTGGGGAGATACGCAGTATTTT. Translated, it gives CASSLEGGRAGWGDTQYF. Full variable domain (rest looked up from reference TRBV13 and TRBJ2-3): AAGVIQSPRHLIKEKRETATLKCYPIPRHDTVYWYQQGPGQDPQFLISFYEKMQSDKGSIPDRFSAQQFSDYHSELNMSSLELGDSALYFCASSLEGGRAGWGDTQYFGPGTRLTVL.

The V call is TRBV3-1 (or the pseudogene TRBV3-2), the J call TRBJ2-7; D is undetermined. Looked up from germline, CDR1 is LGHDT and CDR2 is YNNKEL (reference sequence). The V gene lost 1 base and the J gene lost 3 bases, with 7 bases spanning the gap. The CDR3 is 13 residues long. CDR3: CASSQALFYEQYF. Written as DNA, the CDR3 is TGTGCCAGCAGCCAAGCCCTCTTCTACGAGCAGTACTTC.

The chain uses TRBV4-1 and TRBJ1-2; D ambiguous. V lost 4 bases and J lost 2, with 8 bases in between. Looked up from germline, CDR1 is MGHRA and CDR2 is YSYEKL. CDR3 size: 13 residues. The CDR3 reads CASSLGGNYGYTF. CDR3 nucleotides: TGCGCCAGCAGCCTGGGAGGAAACTATGGCTACACCTTC.

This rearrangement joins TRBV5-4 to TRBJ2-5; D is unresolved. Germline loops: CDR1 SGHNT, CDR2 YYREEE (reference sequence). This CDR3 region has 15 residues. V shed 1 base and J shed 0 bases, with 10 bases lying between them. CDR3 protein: CASSLKSTYQETQYF. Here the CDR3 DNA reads TGTGCCAGCAGCTTGAAGAGCACCTACCAAGAGACCCAGTACTTC.

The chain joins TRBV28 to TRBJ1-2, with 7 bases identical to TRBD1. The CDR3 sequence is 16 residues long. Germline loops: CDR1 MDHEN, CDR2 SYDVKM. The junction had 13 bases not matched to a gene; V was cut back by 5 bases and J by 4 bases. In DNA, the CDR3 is TGTGCCAGCAGTATACTCTTACAGGGGCTCGGCTATGGCTACACCTTC. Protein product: CASSILLQGLGYGYTF.

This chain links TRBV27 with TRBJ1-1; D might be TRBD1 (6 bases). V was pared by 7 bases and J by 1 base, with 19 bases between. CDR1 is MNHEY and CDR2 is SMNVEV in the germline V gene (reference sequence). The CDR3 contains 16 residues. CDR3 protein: CASTLIYTGTNTEAFF. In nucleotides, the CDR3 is TGTGCCAGCACCCTCATATATACAGGGACGAACACTGAAGCTTTCTTT.

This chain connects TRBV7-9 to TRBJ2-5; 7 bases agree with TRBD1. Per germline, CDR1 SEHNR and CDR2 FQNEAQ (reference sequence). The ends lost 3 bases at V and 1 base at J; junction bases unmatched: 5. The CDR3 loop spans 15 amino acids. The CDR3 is CASSLGQRFQETQYF. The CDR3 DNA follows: TGTGCCAGCAGCTTGGGACAGAGGTTCCAAGAGACCCAGTACTTC.

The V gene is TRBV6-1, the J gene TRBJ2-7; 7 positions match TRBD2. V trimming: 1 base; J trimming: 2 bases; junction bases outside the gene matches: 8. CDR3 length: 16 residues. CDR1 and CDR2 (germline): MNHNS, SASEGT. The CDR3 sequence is CASSEGGGFSPYEQYF. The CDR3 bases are TGTGCCAGCAGTGAAGGGGGAGGGTTTTCCCCCTACGAGCAGTACTTC.

The CDR3 loop is CASSPSLAGGTEQFF. In DNA, the CDR3 is TGTGCCAGCAGCCCCAGCTTAGCGGGGGGGACTGAGCAGTTCTTC. This rearrangement joins TRBV7-2 to TRBJ2-1; 11 bases are a match to TRBD2. CDR1 SGHTA and CDR2 FQGNSA come from the germline V gene. The CDR3 runs to 15 residues. The J segment lost 9 bases and the V segment lost 5 bases, leaving 9 bases of the junction unmatched.

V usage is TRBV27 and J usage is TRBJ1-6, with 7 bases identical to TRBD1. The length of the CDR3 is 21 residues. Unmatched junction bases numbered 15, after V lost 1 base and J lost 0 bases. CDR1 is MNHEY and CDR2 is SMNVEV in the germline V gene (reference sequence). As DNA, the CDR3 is TGTGCCAGCAGTTTATTTATAGGGGGCTCGTACACACGCTCCTATAATTCACCCCTCCACTTT. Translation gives CASSLFIGGSYTRSYNSPLHF.

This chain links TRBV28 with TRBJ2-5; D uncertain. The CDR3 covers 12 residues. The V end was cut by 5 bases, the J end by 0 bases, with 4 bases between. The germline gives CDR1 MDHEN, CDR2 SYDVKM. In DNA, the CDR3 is TGTGCCAGCAGTCTCTACCAAGAGACCCAGTACTTC. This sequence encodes CASSLYQETQYF.

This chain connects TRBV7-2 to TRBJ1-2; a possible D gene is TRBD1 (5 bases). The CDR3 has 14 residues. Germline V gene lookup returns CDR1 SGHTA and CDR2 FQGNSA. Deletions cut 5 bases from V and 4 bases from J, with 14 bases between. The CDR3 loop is CASSRRVPPYGYTF. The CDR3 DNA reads TGTGCCAGCAGCCGCAGGGTACCTCCCTATGGCTACACCTTC.

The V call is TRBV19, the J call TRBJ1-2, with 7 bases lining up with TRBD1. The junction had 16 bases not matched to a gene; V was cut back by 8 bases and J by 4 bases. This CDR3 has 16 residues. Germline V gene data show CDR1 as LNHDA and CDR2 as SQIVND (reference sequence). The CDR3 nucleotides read TGTGCCAGTTCGACAGGGCAGGTTCAGTTCCGCTATGGCTACACCTTC. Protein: CASSTGQVQFRYGYTF.

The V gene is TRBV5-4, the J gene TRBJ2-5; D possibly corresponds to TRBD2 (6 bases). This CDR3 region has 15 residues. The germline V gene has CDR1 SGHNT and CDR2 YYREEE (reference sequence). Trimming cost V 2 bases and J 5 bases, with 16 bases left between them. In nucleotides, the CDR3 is TGTGCCAGCAGCTTAGCAGCGCCTCGGGGGGAGACCCAGTACTTC. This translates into CASSLAAPRGETQYF.

This CDR3 reads CASSTGQGAYEQYF. CDR3 in DNA: TGCGCCAGCAGCACCGGACAGGGGGCGTACGAGCAGTACTTC. V is TRBV5-1 and J is TRBJ2-7; 11 bases match TRBD1. After removal of 4 bases from V and 4 bases from J, the junction contained 4 bases not matched to a gene. Germline CDR1 SGHRS, CDR2 YFSETQ. The CDR3 extends over 14 amino acids.

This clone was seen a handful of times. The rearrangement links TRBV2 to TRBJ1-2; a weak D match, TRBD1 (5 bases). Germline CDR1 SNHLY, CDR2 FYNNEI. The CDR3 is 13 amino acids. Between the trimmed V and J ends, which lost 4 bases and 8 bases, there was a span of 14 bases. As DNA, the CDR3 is TGTGCCAGCAGTGGTTATCAGGGAGGCGGCTACACCTTC. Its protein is CASSGYQGGGYTF.

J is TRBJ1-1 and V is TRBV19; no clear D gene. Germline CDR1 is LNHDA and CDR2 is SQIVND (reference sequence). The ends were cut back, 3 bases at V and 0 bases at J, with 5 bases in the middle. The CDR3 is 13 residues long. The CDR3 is CASSIKMNTEAFF. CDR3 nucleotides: TGTGCCAGTAGTATTAAAATGAACACTGAAGCTTTCTTT.

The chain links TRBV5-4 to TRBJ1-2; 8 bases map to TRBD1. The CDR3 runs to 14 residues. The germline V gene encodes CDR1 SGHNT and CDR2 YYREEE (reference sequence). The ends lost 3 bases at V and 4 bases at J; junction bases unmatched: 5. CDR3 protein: CASSWQGAGYGYTF. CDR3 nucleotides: TGTGCCAGCAGCTGGCAGGGGGCTGGCTATGGCTACACCTTC.

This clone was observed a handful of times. The CDR3 reads CASSPGDGVDEQFF. CDR3 nucleotides: TGTGCCAGCAGCCCGGGGGACGGTGTAGATGAGCAGTTCTTC. The chain has TRBV3-1 (or the pseudogene TRBV3-2) and TRBJ2-1; TRBD2 might be the D (6 bases). V lost 4 bases to trimming and J lost 8 bases, with 15 bases between them. Germline CDR1 is LGHDT and CDR2 is YNNKEL (reference sequence). The CDR3 length is 14 residues.

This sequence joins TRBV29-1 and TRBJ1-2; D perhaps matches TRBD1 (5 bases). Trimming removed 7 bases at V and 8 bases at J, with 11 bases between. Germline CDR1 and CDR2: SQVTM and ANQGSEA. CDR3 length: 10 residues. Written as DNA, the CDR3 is TGCAGCGCCGACCAGGGAGGCTACACCTTC. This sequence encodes CSADQGGYTF.

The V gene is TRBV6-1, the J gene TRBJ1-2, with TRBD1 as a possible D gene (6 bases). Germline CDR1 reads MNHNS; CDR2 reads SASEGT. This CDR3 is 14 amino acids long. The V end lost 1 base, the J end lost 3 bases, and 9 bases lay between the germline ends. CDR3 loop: CASSEGGLDYGYTF. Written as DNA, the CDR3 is TGTGCCAGCAGTGAAGGGGGGCTCGACTATGGCTACACCTTC.

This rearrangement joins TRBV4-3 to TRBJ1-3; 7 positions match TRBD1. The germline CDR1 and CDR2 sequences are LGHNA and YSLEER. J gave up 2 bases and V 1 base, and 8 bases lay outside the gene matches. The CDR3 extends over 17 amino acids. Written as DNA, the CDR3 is TGCGCCAGCAGCCAAGGTGGACAGGAGATCGCTGGAAACACCATATATTTT. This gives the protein CASSQGGQEIAGNTIYF.

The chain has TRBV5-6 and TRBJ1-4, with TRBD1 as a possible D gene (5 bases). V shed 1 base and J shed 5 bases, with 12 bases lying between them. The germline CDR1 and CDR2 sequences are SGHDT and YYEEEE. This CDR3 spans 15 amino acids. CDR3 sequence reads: CASSLYRFENEKLFF. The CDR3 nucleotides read TGTGCCAGCAGCTTGTACAGGTTCGAGAATGAAAAACTGTTTTTT.

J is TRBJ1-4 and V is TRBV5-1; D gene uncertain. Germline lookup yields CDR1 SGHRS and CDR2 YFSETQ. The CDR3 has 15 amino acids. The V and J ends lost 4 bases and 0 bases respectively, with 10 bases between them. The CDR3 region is CASSPWESTNEKLFF. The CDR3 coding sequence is TGCGCCAGCAGCCCATGGGAGTCAACTAATGAAAAACTGTTTTTT.

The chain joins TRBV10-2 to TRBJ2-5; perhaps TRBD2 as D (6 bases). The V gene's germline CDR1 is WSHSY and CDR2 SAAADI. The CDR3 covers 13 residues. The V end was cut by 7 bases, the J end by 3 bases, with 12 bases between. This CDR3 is CASIGGFEETQYF. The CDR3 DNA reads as TGCGCCAGCATAGGAGGGTTCGAAGAGACCCAGTACTTC.